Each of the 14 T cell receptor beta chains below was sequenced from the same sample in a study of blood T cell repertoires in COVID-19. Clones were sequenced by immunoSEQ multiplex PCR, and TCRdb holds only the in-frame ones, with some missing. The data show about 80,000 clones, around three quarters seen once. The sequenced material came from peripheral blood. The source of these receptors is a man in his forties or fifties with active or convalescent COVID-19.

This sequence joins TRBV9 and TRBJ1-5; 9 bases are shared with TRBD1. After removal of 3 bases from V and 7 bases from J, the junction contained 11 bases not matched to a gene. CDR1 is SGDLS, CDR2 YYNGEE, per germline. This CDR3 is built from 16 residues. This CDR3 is CASSEGTGGHRQPQHF. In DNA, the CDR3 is TGTGCCAGCAGCGAGGGAACAGGGGGCCACCGGCAGCCCCAGCATTTT.

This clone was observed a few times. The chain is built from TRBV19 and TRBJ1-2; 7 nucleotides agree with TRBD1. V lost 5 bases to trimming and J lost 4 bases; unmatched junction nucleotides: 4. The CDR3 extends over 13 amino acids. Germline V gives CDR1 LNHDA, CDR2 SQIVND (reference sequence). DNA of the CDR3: TGTGCCAGTAGTTGGGGACAGCTCTATGGCTACACCTTC. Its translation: CASSWGQLYGYTF.

Written as DNA, the CDR3 is TGTGCCAGCAGCCCCCGACTAGCGGGGGAGGGAGAGACCCAGTACTTC. Protein product: CASSPRLAGEGETQYF. The rearrangement joins TRBV6-2 or TRBV6-3 to TRBJ2-5; 12 bases align to TRBD2. With 6 bases clipped from V and 4 bases from J, the junction kept 9 bases outside the gene matches. The CDR3 runs to 16 residues. Germline assignment: CDR1 MNHEY and CDR2 SVGEGT.

CDR3 amino acids: CASSSIQGQPQHF. The CDR3 DNA follows: TGTGCCAGCAGCTCTATACAGGGCCAGCCCCAGCATTTT. V gene TRBV7-2 combines with J gene TRBJ1-5; perhaps TRBD1 as D (6 bases). Germline assignment: CDR1 SGHTA and CDR2 FQGNSA. This CDR3 is 13 amino acids long. Trimming removed 4 bases at V and 7 bases at J, with 11 bases between.

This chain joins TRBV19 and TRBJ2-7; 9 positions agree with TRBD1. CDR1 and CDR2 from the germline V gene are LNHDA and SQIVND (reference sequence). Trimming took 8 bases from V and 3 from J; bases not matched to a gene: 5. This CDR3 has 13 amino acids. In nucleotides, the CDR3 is TGTGCCAGTTCCCCGGACAGGGGCTACGAGCAGTACTTC. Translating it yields CASSPDRGYEQYF. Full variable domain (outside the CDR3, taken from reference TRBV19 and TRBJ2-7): DGGITQSPKYLFRKEGQNVTLSCEQNLNHDAMYWYRQDPGQGLRLIYYSQIVNDFQKGDIAEGYSVSREKKESFPLTVTSAQKNPTAFYLCASSPDRGYEQYFGPGTRLTVT.

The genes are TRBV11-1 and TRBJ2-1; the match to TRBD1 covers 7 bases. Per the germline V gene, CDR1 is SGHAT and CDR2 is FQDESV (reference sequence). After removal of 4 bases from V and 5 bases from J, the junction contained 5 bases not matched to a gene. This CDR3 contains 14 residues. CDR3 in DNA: TGTGCCAGCAGCTCGACAGGGAACCACAATGAGCAGTTCTTC. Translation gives CASSSTGNHNEQFF.

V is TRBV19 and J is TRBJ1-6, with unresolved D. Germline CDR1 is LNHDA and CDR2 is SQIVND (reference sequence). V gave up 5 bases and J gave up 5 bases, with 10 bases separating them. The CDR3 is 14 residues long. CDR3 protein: CASSDGPDNSPLHF. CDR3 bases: TGTGCCAGTAGTGATGGGCCGGATAATTCACCCCTCCACTTT.

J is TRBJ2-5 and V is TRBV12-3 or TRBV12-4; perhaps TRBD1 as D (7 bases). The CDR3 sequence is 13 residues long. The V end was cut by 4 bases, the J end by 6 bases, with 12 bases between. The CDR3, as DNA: TGTGCCAGCAGTTCCAGGGGGAGGAAGACCCAGTACTTC. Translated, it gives CASSSRGRKTQYF.

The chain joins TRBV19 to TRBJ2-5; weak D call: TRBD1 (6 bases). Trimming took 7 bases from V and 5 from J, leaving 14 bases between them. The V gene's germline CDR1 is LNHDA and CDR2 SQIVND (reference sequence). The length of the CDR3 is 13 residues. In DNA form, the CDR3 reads TGTGCCAGTATGGTCAGGGGTGCGGAGACCCAGTACTTC. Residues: CASMVRGAETQYF.

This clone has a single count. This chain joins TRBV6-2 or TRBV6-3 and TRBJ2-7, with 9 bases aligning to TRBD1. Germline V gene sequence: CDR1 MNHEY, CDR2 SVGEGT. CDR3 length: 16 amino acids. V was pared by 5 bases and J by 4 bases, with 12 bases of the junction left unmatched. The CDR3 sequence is CASSLLRGQGSYEQYF. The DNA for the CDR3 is TGTGCCAGCAGTCTACTTCGGGGACAGGGTAGTTACGAGCAGTACTTC.

CDR3 bases: TGTGCCACCAGTGCCCCGGCCGGGACAGGGTGGGCAGATACGCAGTATTTT. This gives the protein CATSAPAGTGWADTQYF. This chain uses TRBV24-1 with TRBJ2-3; 9 bases line up with TRBD1. In germline, CDR1 is KGHDR, CDR2 SFDVKD. The CDR3 spans 17 residues. The J segment lost 4 bases and the V segment lost 5 bases, leaving 12 bases of the junction unmatched.

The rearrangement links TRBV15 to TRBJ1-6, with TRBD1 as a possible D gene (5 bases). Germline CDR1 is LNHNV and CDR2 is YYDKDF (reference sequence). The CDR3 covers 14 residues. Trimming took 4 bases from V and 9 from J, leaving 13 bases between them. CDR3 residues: CATSKAVGGSPLHF. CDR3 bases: TGTGCCACCAGCAAAGCGGTCGGGGGTTCACCCCTCCACTTT.

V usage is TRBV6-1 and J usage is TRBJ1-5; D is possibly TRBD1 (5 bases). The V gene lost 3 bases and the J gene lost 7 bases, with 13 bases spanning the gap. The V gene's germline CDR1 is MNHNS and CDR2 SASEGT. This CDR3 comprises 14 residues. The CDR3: CASSEQGGWQPQHF. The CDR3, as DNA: TGTGCCAGCAGTGAGCAGGGTGGGTGGCAGCCCCAGCATTTT.

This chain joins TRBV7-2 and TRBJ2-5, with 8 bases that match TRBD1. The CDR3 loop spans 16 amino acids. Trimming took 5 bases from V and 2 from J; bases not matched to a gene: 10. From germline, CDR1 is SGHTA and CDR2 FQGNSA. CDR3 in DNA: TGTGCCAGCAGCCAGGGGGCCCCAGGGGGTCAAGAGACCCAGTACTTC. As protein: CASSQGAPGGQETQYF.